This entry features one T cell receptor (beta chain) sequence. This clonotype appeared a few times. No antigen is known for it. No base quality values were provided; no much bigger clone lies one nucleotide off. These data originate in a study of CD8 T cells in ankylosing spondylitis (dated by TCRdb to about 2017). Study-level background: The study set out to find disease-linked TCR variants by profiling T cell receptor beta repertoires in ankylosing spondylitis patients and healthy donors. The full study cohort comprised around 25 ankylosing spondylitis patients and roughly 100 healthy donors. Samples of peripheral blood were taken, and for ankylosing spondylitis patients, synovial fluid was collected as well. Study-level results and caveats: Blood from ankylosing spondylitis patients appeared to be characterized by a TCR beta motif composed of about eight highly homologous amino acid variants. Some TCR beta motif variants had previously been reported in synovial fluid and blood of reactive arthritis patients, which suggested common disease-initiation mechanisms. In peripheral blood, the disease-linked clones were found at relatively low frequencies and had a CD8+ phenotype. According to the report, matched synovial fluid samples from ankylosing spondylitis patients were significantly enriched for the disease-linked clones.

The listed sequencing device is Illumina HiSeq 2500. Quantitative 5'-RACE with molecular barcodes was used to prepare TCR beta libraries. In the original analysis: A new computational method, built on a probabilistic model of VDJ rearrangement, was used to identify disease-linked TCR variants. TCRdb reprocessed the public reads (quality trimming at Q25 with fastp, clone calling with MiXCR) and kept in-frame beta chains. All rows with the same CDR3 protein become a single entry with the most common DNA and genes. These V and J calls rely on TCRdb rather than the paper's analysis. Counted in this sample were roughly 130,000 distinct CDR3 sequences; roughly 15% of them appeared once. Of the sample, almost 3% falls within the top ten clones. Per the germline V gene (reference sequence), MNHEY is the CDR1 and SMNVEV is the CDR2. Compared with germline, V lacks 7 bases and J lacks 4 bases; bases without a gene match: 13. The CDR3 covers 16 residues, taking in both the cysteine and the phenylalanine. Only the CDR3 DNA is retained, 48 bases long and in frame from the first base.

Material: blood, either unsorted or a sorted T cell fraction (not recorded which). The chain employs TRBV27 and TRBJ2-7; 10 bases in between match TRBD2. The origin of this receptor is a female donor with ankylosing spondylitis or in good health (not recorded which). The nucleotides are TGTGCCAGCATAAGACGGACTAGCGGACAATTTTACGAGCAGTACTTC. It specifies CASIRRTSGQFYEQYF.